This is a list of T cell receptor beta chains from one sample in a study of cytomegalovirus exposure and HLA in healthy donors. The method was immunoSEQ multiplex PCR; TCRdb's version includes in-frame clones alone and lacks a portion of them. The profile shows roughly 70,000 clones, 96% of them singletons. Specimen: PBMCs. Receptor source: a woman in her late teens or twenties in good health and CMV-seropositive. Both conserved end residues are trimmed from each CDR3. Each record gives: V gene, J gene, D gene, CDR3 protein. The D gene is left open where the match is weak.

v_gene: TRBV19; j_gene: TRBJ1-2; d_gene: TRBD1; CDR3aa: ASRDRALIGYT
v_gene: TRBV19; j_gene: TRBJ2-1; d_gene: .; CDR3aa: ASSTDQGSNEQF
v_gene: TRBV6-5; j_gene: TRBJ2-1; d_gene: .; CDR3aa: ASSYGYRVDNEQF
v_gene: TRBV29-1; j_gene: TRBJ2-7; d_gene: .; CDR3aa: SVEASGTTSYEQY
v_gene: TRBV6-1; j_gene: TRBJ1-6; d_gene: TRBD1; CDR3aa: ASSERQGNSPLH
v_gene: TRBV6-5; j_gene: TRBJ2-7; d_gene: TRBD2; CDR3aa: ASYQAGGGEQY
v_gene: TRBV28; j_gene: TRBJ2-7; d_gene: TRBD1; CDR3aa: ASRMTGESGEQY
v_gene: TRBV5-1; j_gene: TRBJ2-7; d_gene: TRBD1; CDR3aa: ASSRMRFTGQGGEQY
v_gene: TRBV5-6; j_gene: .; d_gene: .; CDR3aa: ASSLAGTQSYEQY
v_gene: TRBV7-6; j_gene: TRBJ2-3; d_gene: TRBD1; CDR3aa: ASSFPIQGAGAASTDTQY
v_gene: TRBV10-3; j_gene: TRBJ2-7; d_gene: TRBD2; CDR3aa: ATRSPASGSNEQY
v_gene: TRBV7-9; j_gene: TRBJ1-4; d_gene: .; CDR3aa: ASSLGYGHSEKLF
v_gene: TRBV10-3; j_gene: TRBJ1-1; d_gene: TRBD1; CDR3aa: AISVQGAKYTEAF
v_gene: TRBV5-1; j_gene: TRBJ1-2; d_gene: .; CDR3aa: ASSLAHRAGTNDYGYT
v_gene: TRBV7-2; j_gene: TRBJ1-1; d_gene: .; CDR3aa: ASSPRTVWEAF
v_gene: TRBV7-3; j_gene: TRBJ2-2; d_gene: TRBD2; CDR3aa: ASSYTGGTSGGELF
v_gene: TRBV13; j_gene: TRBJ2-3; d_gene: .; CDR3aa: ASSPRTNTDTQY
v_gene: TRBV30; j_gene: TRBJ2-6; d_gene: TRBD1; CDR3aa: AWSQGAIPGANVLT
v_gene: TRBV6-6; j_gene: TRBJ2-1; d_gene: TRBD2; CDR3aa: ASSYLLAGVPNEQF
v_gene: TRBV6-1; j_gene: TRBJ2-4; d_gene: TRBD2; CDR3aa: ASSVGTSGRAGPNIQY
v_gene: TRBV19; j_gene: TRBJ1-5; d_gene: .; CDR3aa: ASQVTAQVDQPQH
v_gene: TRBV13; j_gene: TRBJ2-1; d_gene: TRBD1; CDR3aa: ASSHSGTGGYNEQF
v_gene: TRBV15; j_gene: TRBJ2-5; d_gene: TRBD2; CDR3aa: ATSRDRPMGGRAIQETQY
v_gene: TRBV7-8; j_gene: TRBJ2-1; d_gene: TRBD2; CDR3aa: ASSWERESFEQF
v_gene: TRBV11-2; j_gene: TRBJ2-2; d_gene: .; CDR3aa: ASSFRGTTGELF
v_gene: TRBV5-6; j_gene: TRBJ1-3; d_gene: TRBD1; CDR3aa: ASSLVVTGAGNTIY
v_gene: TRBV13; j_gene: TRBJ2-7; d_gene: .; CDR3aa: ASSFGSSYEQY
v_gene: TRBV29-1; j_gene: TRBJ2-4; d_gene: TRBD1; CDR3aa: SVLSRQGDGRNIQY
v_gene: TRBV18; j_gene: TRBJ2-7; d_gene: .; CDR3aa: ASFSGGGSLTYEQY
v_gene: TRBV4-2; j_gene: TRBJ2-1; d_gene: TRBD2; CDR3aa: ASSPWREGNNEQF
v_gene: TRBV9; j_gene: TRBJ2-3; d_gene: .; CDR3aa: ASSVEGREADTQY
v_gene: TRBV5-6; j_gene: TRBJ2-3; d_gene: TRBD2; CDR3aa: ASRKGLADSYTQY
v_gene: TRBV7-8; j_gene: TRBJ2-3; d_gene: .; CDR3aa: ASSLASGSRTDTQY
v_gene: TRBV18; j_gene: TRBJ2-6; d_gene: TRBD1; CDR3aa: ASSRTGGAGANVLT
v_gene: TRBV5-1; j_gene: TRBJ2-1; d_gene: .; CDR3aa: ASSLEASTYNEQF
v_gene: TRBV7-3; j_gene: TRBJ2-5; d_gene: .; CDR3aa: ASSLTRQGETQY
v_gene: TRBV20-1; j_gene: TRBJ1-2; d_gene: .; CDR3aa: SAPDMAGYT
v_gene: TRBV2; j_gene: TRBJ2-1; d_gene: TRBD2; CDR3aa: ASSPRVAGGNEQF
v_gene: TRBV25-1; j_gene: TRBJ2-2; d_gene: TRBD2; CDR3aa: ASSELGLAGEGVGELF
v_gene: TRBV11-2; j_gene: TRBJ2-1; d_gene: .; CDR3aa: ASSLGSMGRF
v_gene: TRBV2; j_gene: TRBJ1-5; d_gene: .; CDR3aa: ASKGQRGQPQH
v_gene: TRBV7-2; j_gene: TRBJ1-1; d_gene: .; CDR3aa: ASSHTEMNTEAF
v_gene: TRBV7-3; j_gene: TRBJ2-1; d_gene: TRBD2; CDR3aa: ASSPGGGSYNEQF
v_gene: TRBV7-2; j_gene: TRBJ2-7; d_gene: .; CDR3aa: ASSPPWREQY
v_gene: TRBV10-2; j_gene: TRBJ1-5; d_gene: TRBD1; CDR3aa: ASSESQTGRGSNQPQH
v_gene: TRBV5-6; j_gene: TRBJ2-1; d_gene: .; CDR3aa: ASSHTGQEF
v_gene: TRBV10-2; j_gene: TRBJ2-7; d_gene: TRBD1; CDR3aa: ASRPPGQGSEQY
v_gene: TRBV7-9; j_gene: TRBJ2-3; d_gene: TRBD2; CDR3aa: ASSLTAGRTDTQY